This T cell receptor (beta chain) was sequenced during a study of T cell repertoires in cytomegalovirus infection. V was clipped by 7 bases and J by 4 bases; unmatched bases: 12. CDR1 and CDR2 from the germline V gene are WNHNN and SYGVQD (reference sequence). This CDR3 comprises 16 residues. Whole-study findings and limits: HLA-C-restricted CMV clonotypes gave the most frequent clonotype in two of eight donors. Accumulated public TCR beta family frequency recognized individuals carrying CMV together with the relevant HLA.

This clonotype has a count of ten or more. Antigen: not known. Using its own MiXCR run on the reads, TCRdb lists one record per CDR3 protein. The repertoire includes nearly 650,000 distinct CDR3 sequences, roughly 24% of them detected once, and roughly 8% sits in the top ten. Sequenced: CD8+ T cells from PBMCs. The V call is TRBV10-1, the J call TRBJ1-5, with 8 bases aligning to TRBD1. The origin of this receptor is a human donor in good health (CMV status not recorded). Some clones in this sample may be carry-over from other donors' samples. The CDR3 sequence: CASNPDREGSNQPQHF. CDR3 DNA sequence: TGCGCCAGCAACCCGGACAGGGAAGGTTCGAATCAGCCCCAGCATTTT.